This TCR beta chain was sequenced in a study of blood T cell repertoires in COVID-19. At the level of the study: PBMCs, B-cell-depleted T cells, or T cells were the source of the cDNA or gDNA that made up the material.

Germline CDR1 and CDR2: SGHRS and YFSETQ. Trimming pared 3 bases from V and 0 bases from J, leaving 13 bases between. The CDR3 has 16 residues. In the original workflow: Counts of nucleated cells, estimated from reference gene primer amplification, were obtained. The table came from immunoSEQ multiplex PCR; TCRdb's copy has only in-frame clones and leaves some out. V, J and clone size are taken as reported in that table, and D and trimming were inferred from the DNA itself. The sample lists 220,000 or so clones, approximately 81% occurring once. The sequence came from a man in his thirties or forties with active or convalescent COVID-19. Sequences were obtained from peripheral blood. The gene calls are TRBV5-1 and TRBJ1-3, with D possibly TRBD1 on 5 matching bases. The CDR3 here is CASSSQGESSGNTIYF. CDR3 DNA: TGCGCCAGCAGCTCCCAGGGCGAGAGCTCTGGAAACACCATATATTTT.